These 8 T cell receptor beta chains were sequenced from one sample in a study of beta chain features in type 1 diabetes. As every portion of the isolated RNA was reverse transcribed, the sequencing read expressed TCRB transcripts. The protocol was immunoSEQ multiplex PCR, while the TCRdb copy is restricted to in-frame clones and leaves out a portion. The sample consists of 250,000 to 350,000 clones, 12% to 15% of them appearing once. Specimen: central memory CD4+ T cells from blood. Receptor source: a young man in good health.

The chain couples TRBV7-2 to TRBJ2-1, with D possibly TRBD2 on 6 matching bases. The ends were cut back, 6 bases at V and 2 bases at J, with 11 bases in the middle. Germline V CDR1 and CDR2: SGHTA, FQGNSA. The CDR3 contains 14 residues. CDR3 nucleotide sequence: TGTGCCAGCAGGGAGGGTTACACCTACAATGAGCAGTTCTTC. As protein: CASREGYTYNEQFF.

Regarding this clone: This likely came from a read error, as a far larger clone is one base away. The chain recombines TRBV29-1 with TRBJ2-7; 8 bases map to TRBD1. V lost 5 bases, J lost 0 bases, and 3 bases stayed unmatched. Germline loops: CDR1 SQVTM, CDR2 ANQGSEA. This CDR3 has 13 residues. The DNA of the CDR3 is TGCAGCGTTAACGGACAGGGCTCCTACGAGCAGTACTTC. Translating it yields CSVNGQGSYEQYF.

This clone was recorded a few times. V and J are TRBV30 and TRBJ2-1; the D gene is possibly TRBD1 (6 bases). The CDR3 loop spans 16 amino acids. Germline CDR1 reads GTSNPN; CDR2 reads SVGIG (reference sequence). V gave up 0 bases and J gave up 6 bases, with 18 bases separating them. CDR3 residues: CAWSVSGTIRVNEQFF. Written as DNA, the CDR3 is TGTGCCTGGAGTGTATCCGGGACAATTCGTGTCAATGAGCAGTTCTTC.

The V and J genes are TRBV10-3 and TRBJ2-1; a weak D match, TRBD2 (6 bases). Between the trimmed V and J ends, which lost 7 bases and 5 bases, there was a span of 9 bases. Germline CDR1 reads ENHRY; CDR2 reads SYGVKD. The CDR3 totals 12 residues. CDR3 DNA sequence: TGTGCCATCACAGGGACTGACAATGAGCAGTTCTTC. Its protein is CAITGTDNEQFF.

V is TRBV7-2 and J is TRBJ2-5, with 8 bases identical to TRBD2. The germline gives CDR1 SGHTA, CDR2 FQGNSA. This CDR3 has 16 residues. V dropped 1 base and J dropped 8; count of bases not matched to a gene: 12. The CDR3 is CASSLVGSGDRRTQYF. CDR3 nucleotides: TGTGCCAGCAGCTTAGTGGGTAGCGGGGACCGTCGAACCCAGTACTTC.

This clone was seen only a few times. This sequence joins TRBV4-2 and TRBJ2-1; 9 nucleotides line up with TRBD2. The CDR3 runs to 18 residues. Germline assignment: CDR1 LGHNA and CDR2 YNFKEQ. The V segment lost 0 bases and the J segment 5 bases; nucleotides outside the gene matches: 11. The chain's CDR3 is CASSQDRRSGGRNNEQFF. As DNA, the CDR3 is TGTGCCAGCAGCCAAGATCGGCGAAGCGGGGGGCGAAACAATGAGCAGTTCTTC.

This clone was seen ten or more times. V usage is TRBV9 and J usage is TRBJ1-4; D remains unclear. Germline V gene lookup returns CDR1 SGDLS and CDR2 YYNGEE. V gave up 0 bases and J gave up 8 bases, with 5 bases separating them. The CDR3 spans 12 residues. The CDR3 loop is CASSVDGEKLFF. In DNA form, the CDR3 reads TGTGCCAGCAGCGTAGATGGGGAAAAACTGTTTTTT.

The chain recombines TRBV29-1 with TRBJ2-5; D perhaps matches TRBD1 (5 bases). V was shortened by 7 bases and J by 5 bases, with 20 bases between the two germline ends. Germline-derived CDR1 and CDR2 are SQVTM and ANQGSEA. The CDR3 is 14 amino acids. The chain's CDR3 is CSGRQYGPMETQYF. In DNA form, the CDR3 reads TGCAGCGGACGACAGTACGGCCCTATGGAGACCCAGTACTTC. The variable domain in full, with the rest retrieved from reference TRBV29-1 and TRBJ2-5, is SAVISQKPSRDICQRGTSLTIQCQVDSQVTMMFWYRQQPGQSLTLIATANQGSEATYESGFVIDKFPISRPNLTFSTLTVSNMSPEDSSIYLCSGRQYGPMETQYFGPGTRLLVL.